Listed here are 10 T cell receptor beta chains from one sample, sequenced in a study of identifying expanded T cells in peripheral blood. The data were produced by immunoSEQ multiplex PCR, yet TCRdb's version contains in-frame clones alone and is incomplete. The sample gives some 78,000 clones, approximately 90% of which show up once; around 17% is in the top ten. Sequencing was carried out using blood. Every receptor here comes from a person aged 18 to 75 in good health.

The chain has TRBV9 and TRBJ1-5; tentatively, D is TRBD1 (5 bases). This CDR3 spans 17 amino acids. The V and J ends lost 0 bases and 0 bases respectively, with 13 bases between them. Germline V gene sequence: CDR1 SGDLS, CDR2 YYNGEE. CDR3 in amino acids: CASSVEAGRDSNQPQHF. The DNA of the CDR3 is TGTGCCAGCAGCGTAGAAGCAGGGAGAGATAGCAATCAGCCCCAGCATTTT. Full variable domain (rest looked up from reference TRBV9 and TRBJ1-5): DSGVTQTPKHLITATGQRVTLRCSPRSGDLSVYWYQQSLDQGLQFLIQYYNGEERAKGNILERFSAQQFPDLHSELNLSSLELGDSALYFCASSVEAGRDSNQPQHFGDGTRLSIL.

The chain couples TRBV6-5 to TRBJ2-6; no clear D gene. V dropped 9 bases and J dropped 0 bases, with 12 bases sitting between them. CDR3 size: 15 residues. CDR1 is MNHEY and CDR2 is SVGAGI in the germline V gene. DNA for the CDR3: TGTGCCAGTTCAGGTTCCCCCTCTGGGGCCAACGTCCTGACTTTC. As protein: CASSGSPSGANVLTF.

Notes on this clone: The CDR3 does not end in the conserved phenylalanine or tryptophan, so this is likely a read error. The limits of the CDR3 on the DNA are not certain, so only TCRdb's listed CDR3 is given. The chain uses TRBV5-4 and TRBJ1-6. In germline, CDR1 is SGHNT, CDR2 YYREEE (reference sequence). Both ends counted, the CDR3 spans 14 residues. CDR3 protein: CASSLRRPRGPRLP.

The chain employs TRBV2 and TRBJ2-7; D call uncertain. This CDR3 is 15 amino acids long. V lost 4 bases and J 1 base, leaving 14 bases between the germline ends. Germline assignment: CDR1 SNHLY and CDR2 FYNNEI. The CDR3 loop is CASSGTVLRSYEQYF. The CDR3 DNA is TGTGCCAGCAGTGGGACGGTTTTGAGATCCTACGAGCAGTACTTC. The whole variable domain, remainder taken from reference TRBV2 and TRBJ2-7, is EPEVTQTPSHQVTQMGQEVILRCVPISNHLYFYWYRQILGQKVEFLVSFYNNEISEKSEIFDDQFSVERPDGSNFTLKIRSTKLEDSAMYFCASSGTVLRSYEQYFGPGTRLTVT.

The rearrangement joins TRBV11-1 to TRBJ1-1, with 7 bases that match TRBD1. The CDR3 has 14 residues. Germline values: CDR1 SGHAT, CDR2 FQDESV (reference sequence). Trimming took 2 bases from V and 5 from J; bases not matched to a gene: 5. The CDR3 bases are TGTGCCAGCAGCTTAAGACAGGGTTGGACTGAAGCTTTCTTT. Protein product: CASSLRQGWTEAFF.

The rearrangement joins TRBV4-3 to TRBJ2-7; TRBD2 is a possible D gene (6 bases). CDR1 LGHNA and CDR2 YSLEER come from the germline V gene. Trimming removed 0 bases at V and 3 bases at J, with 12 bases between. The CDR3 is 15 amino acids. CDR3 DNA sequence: TGCGCCAGCAGCCAAGATCGGGGGTTGGGCTACGAGCAGTACTTC. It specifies CASSQDRGLGYEQYF.

As DNA, the CDR3 is TGTGCCAGTAGACCGGGACAGGGCCCCTACGAGCAGTACTTC. It codes for CASRPGQGPYEQYF. The chain recombines TRBV19 with TRBJ2-7, with 9 positions matching TRBD1. With 6 bases clipped from V and 2 bases from J, the junction kept 5 bases outside the gene matches. The CDR3 runs to 14 residues. Germline V gene data show CDR1 as LNHDA and CDR2 as SQIVND (reference sequence). The variable domain in full, with the rest retrieved from reference TRBV19 and TRBJ2-7, is DGGITQSPKYLFRKEGQNVTLSCEQNLNHDAMYWYRQDPGQGLRLIYYSQIVNDFQKGDIAEGYSVSREKKESFPLTVTSAQKNPTAFYLCASRPGQGPYEQYFGPGTRLTVT.

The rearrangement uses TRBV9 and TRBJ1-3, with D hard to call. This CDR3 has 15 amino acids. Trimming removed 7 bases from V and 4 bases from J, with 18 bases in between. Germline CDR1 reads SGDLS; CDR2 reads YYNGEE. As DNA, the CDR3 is TGTGCCAGCGGAAAGGGCCCCTCGGGGGGAAACACCATATATTTT. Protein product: CASGKGPSGGNTIYF. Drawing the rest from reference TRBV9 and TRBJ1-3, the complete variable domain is DSGVTQTPKHLITATGQRVTLRCSPRSGDLSVYWYQQSLDQGLQFLIQYYNGEERAKGNILERFSAQQFPDLHSELNLSSLELGDSALYFCASGKGPSGGNTIYFGEGSWLTVV.

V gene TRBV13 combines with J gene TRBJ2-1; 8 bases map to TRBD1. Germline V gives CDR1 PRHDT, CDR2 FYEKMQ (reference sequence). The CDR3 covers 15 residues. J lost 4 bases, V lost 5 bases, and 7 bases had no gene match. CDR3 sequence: CASSTDRGLYNEQFF. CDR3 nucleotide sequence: TGTGCCAGCAGCACCGACAGGGGCCTTTACAATGAGCAGTTCTTC.

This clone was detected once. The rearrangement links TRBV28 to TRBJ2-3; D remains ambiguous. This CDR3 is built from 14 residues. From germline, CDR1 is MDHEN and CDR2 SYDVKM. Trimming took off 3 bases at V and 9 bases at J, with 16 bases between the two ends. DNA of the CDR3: TGTGCCAGCAGTTTCCGGGTAGGACCAGTCACGCAGTATTTT. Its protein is CASSFRVGPVTQYF.